These 28 T cell receptor beta chains came from one sample sequenced in a study of shared clonotypes between healthy human individuals. The repertoire was sequenced with immunoSEQ multiplex PCR; TCRdb's copy has only in-frame clones and lacks some. This table holds some 550,000 clones, less than 98% found once. Sample: naive CD4+ T cells sorted from blood. The subset was: CD45RA+ positively selected. Every receptor here comes from a woman in her 30s in good health.

The rearrangement joins TRBV2 to TRBJ2-3, with 8 nucleotides matching TRBD2. CDR1 is SNHLY and CDR2 is FYNNEI in the germline V gene. The CDR3 runs to 17 residues. The ends lost 6 bases at V and 0 bases at J; junction bases unmatched: 11. CDR3 sequence reads: CASSPRGGGRSTDTQYF. The DNA for the CDR3 is TGTGCCAGCAGCCCAAGGGGCGGGGGGCGAAGCACAGATACGCAGTATTTT.

The V and J genes are TRBV6-5 and TRBJ2-1, with TRBD2 matching 14 bases. Germline values: CDR1 MNHEY, CDR2 SVGAGI. The CDR3 is 15 residues long. V was clipped by 4 bases and J by 10 bases; unmatched bases: 6. Here the CDR3 reads CASSSRLAGGEEQFF. The CDR3 DNA sequence: TGTGCCAGCAGTTCTCGACTAGCGGGAGGGGAGGAGCAGTTCTTC.

The chain carries TRBV7-9 and TRBJ2-1; possibly TRBD2 for D (6 bases). The CDR3 loop spans 17 amino acids. CDR1 is SEHNR, CDR2 FQNEAQ, per germline (reference sequence). V was pared by 5 bases and J by 7 bases, with 24 bases between. The CDR3 bases are TGTGCCAGCAGCCCTTCCCTGCGGCGGGACGAGGTGAATGAGCAGTTCTTC. This gives the protein CASSPSLRRDEVNEQFF.

This clone was recorded only once. This CDR3 reads CASSLLAGNGELFF. The CDR3 nucleotides read TGTGCCAGCAGTTTACTAGCGGGAAACGGGGAGCTGTTTTTT. This rearrangement joins TRBV27 to TRBJ2-2; TRBD2 matches at 9 bases. The CDR3 extends over 14 amino acids. Germline V gene lookup returns CDR1 MNHEY and CDR2 SMNVEV (reference sequence). The ends lost 2 bases at V and 7 bases at J; junction bases unmatched: 2.

The V and J genes are TRBV28 and TRBJ2-7, with TRBD2 matching 8 bases. The V gene end was trimmed by 3 bases and the J gene end by 4 bases; junction bases not matched to a gene: 8. The germline CDR1 and CDR2 sequences are MDHEN and SYDVKM. There are 15 residues in the CDR3. In nucleotides, the CDR3 is TGTGCCAGCAGTTTGGTGGGAGTAGCGGGGTACGAGCAGTACTTC. Translated, it gives CASSLVGVAGYEQYF. Complete variable domain (other parts from reference TRBV28 and TRBJ2-7): DVKVTQSSRYLVKRTGEKVFLECVQDMDHENMFWYRQDPGLGLRLIYFSYDVKMKEKGDIPEGYSVSREKKERFSLILESASTNQTSMYLCASSLVGVAGYEQYFGPGTRLTVT.

The rearrangement links TRBV7-9 to TRBJ2-1; 7 bases line up with TRBD2. CDR3 length: 15 amino acids. V lost 8 bases, J lost 8 bases, and 15 bases stayed unmatched. Germline V CDR1 and CDR2: SEHNR, FQNEAQ (reference sequence). The CDR3 here is CASAHLPLAGDEQFF. As DNA, the CDR3 is TGTGCCAGCGCCCACCTTCCACTGGCGGGAGATGAGCAGTTCTTC.

The gene calls are TRBV6-5 and TRBJ1-5; D remains unclear. V lost 8 bases and J lost 6, with 14 bases in between. Germline V gene data show CDR1 as MNHEY and CDR2 as SVGAGI. CDR3 length: 13 residues. The CDR3 nucleotides read TGTGCCAGCCGGAGGCGGTACGGTCAGCCCCAGCATTTT. Translated, it gives CASRRRYGQPQHF.

The chain couples TRBV28 to TRBJ1-5; D gene ambiguous. From germline, CDR1 is MDHEN and CDR2 SYDVKM. The CDR3 covers 13 residues. Trimming shortened V by 6 bases and J by 8 bases, and 14 bases separated the two germline ends. This CDR3 reads CASSLVYHKPQHF. DNA of the CDR3: TGTGCCAGCAGCCTGGTATACCACAAGCCCCAGCATTTT.

The chain is built from TRBV5-1 and TRBJ1-1; D is perhaps TRBD1 (6 bases). In germline, CDR1 is SGHRS, CDR2 YFSETQ. V was pared by 4 bases and J by 5 bases, with 15 bases between. This CDR3 has 14 amino acids. Written as DNA, the CDR3 is TGCGCCAGCAGCCTACAGGGTGGGAGGACTGAAGCTTTCTTT. It yields the protein CASSLQGGRTEAFF. The whole variable domain, filled in from reference TRBV5-1 and TRBJ1-1, reads KAGVTQTPRYLIKTRGQQVTLSCSPISGHRSVSWYQQTPGQGLQFLFEYFSETQRNKGNFPGRFSGRQFSNSRSEMNVSTLELGDSALYLCASSLQGGRTEAFFGQGTRLTVV.

This clone was seen once. The rearrangement uses TRBV28 and TRBJ1-5; 8 nucleotides line up with TRBD1. The length of the CDR3 is 15 residues. Germline CDR1 MDHEN, CDR2 SYDVKM. V was clipped by 8 bases and J by 3 bases; unmatched bases: 9. In nucleotides, the CDR3 is TGTGCCAGCTCAACGACAGGGGACGTCAATCAGCCCCAGCATTTT. Encoded protein: CASSTTGDVNQPQHF.

The V and J genes are TRBV19 and TRBJ2-5; 11 bases match TRBD2. The length of the CDR3 is 15 residues. Germline V gene sequence: CDR1 LNHDA, CDR2 SQIVND (reference sequence). Unmatched junction bases numbered 5, after V lost 4 bases and J lost 4 bases. CDR3 DNA: TGTGCCAGTAGTAGGGTAGCGGGAGGGGGAGAGACCCAGTACTTC. Translating it yields CASSRVAGGGETQYF.

This rearrangement joins TRBV13 to TRBJ1-1, with D hard to call. The CDR3 is 14 amino acids. Trimming stripped 5 bases from V and 1 base from J, with 11 bases between. CDR1 and CDR2 (germline): PRHDT, FYEKMQ (reference sequence). The CDR3: CASSRPNWNTEAFF. As DNA, the CDR3 is TGTGCCAGCAGCCGGCCAAATTGGAACACTGAAGCTTTCTTT.

The rearrangement uses TRBV5-1 and TRBJ2-3; maybe TRBD2 (5 bases). Trimming shortened V by 4 bases and J by 4 bases, and 13 bases separated the two germline ends. CDR1 is SGHRS and CDR2 is YFSETQ in the germline V gene. This CDR3 is built from 14 residues. The CDR3 region is CASSMGAGADTQYF. The CDR3 region has the DNA TGCGCCAGCAGCATGGGAGCCGGAGCAGATACGCAGTATTTT.

This sequence joins TRBV7-9 and TRBJ1-3, with D hard to call. V dropped 1 base and J dropped 0 bases, with 16 bases sitting between them. In germline, CDR1 is SEHNR, CDR2 FQNEAQ (reference sequence). CDR3 length: 18 residues. CDR3 region: CASSLVYDKLYSGNTIYF. The CDR3 coding sequence is TGTGCCAGCAGCTTAGTGTATGACAAACTTTACTCTGGAAACACCATATATTTT.

This chain connects TRBV2 to TRBJ1-2; D is possibly TRBD1 (6 bases). The CDR3 is made up of 13 amino acids. With 4 bases removed from V and 5 bases from J, the gap between germline ends came to 11 bases. Looked up from germline, CDR1 is SNHLY and CDR2 is FYNNEI. The CDR3 DNA reads TGTGCCAGCAGTGTTCGGACAGTATATGGCTACACCTTC. Its translation: CASSVRTVYGYTF.

V is TRBV10-1 and J is TRBJ2-1; D gene uncertain. The germline V gene has CDR1 WNHNN and CDR2 SYGVQD (reference sequence). The CDR3 has 15 residues. With 6 bases removed from V and 2 bases from J, the gap between germline ends came to 14 bases. Written as DNA, the CDR3 is TGCGCCAGCAGCCGCAAGGTTGGTGCCTACAATGAGCAGTTCTTC. Encoded protein: CASSRKVGAYNEQFF.

V usage is TRBV5-1 and J usage is TRBJ1-4, with D possibly TRBD1 on 5 matching bases. The CDR3 is 15 residues long. Germline CDR1 is SGHRS and CDR2 is YFSETQ. V was clipped by 0 bases and J by 5 bases, with 11 bases between them. CDR3 sequence (DNA): TGCGCCAGCAGCTTGGCAGGGCGGGTCAATGAAAAACTGTTTTTT. This encodes CASSLAGRVNEKLFF.

The J gene is TRBJ1-4, the V gene TRBV6-5, with no clear D. This CDR3 is 15 amino acids long. Trimming left V 2 bases short and J 7 bases short, with 14 bases between. Per germline, CDR1 MNHEY and CDR2 SVGAGI. The CDR3, as DNA: TGTGCCAGCAGTTACGGGCTGGGAGATGTTGAAAAACTGTTTTTT. This translates into CASSYGLGDVEKLFF.

The gene calls are TRBV6-6 and TRBJ2-6; D is unresolved. V dropped 6 bases and J dropped 0 bases, with 9 bases sitting between them. CDR1 is MNHNY and CDR2 is SVGAGI in the germline V gene (reference sequence). The CDR3 has 15 amino acids. For the CDR3, the DNA is TGTGCCAGCAGCTCTTCCAGCTCTGGGGCCAACGTCCTGACTTTC. It specifies CASSSSSSGANVLTF.

The J gene is TRBJ2-5, the V gene TRBV28; weak D call: TRBD2 (5 bases). CDR3 length equals 15 residues. CDR1 is MDHEN and CDR2 is SYDVKM in the germline V gene. Trimming removed 3 bases at V and 3 bases at J, with 14 bases between. This chain's CDR3 is CASSLGVARKETQYF. The CDR3 nucleotides read TGTGCCAGCAGTTTGGGAGTCGCCAGAAAAGAGACCCAGTACTTC.

The chain is built from TRBV2 and TRBJ2-3; tentative D call: TRBD2 (7 bases). The V gene's germline CDR1 is SNHLY and CDR2 FYNNEI. V was cut by 6 bases and J by 4 bases, with 17 bases left in between. This CDR3 is built from 15 residues. CDR3 sequence (DNA): TGTGCCAGCAGCGGGGGAGGGGGTATCCCAGATACGCAGTATTTT. This translates into CASSGGGGIPDTQYF.

The chain is built from TRBV28 and TRBJ1-5, with unresolved D. The CDR3 contains 15 residues. V was clipped by 7 bases and J by 4 bases, with 17 bases between them. The V gene's germline CDR1 is MDHEN and CDR2 SYDVKM. This CDR3 is CASTSLATGNQPQHF. As DNA, the CDR3 is TGTGCCAGCACCTCCTTGGCGACGGGGAATCAGCCCCAGCATTTT.

The chain uses TRBV29-1 and TRBJ1-1, with 8 bases fitting TRBD1. CDR1 SQVTM and CDR2 ANQGSEA come from the germline V gene. V was pared by 6 bases and J by 2 bases, with 5 bases of the junction left unmatched. This CDR3 is built from 13 residues. The CDR3 loop is CSVADRENTEAFF. The CDR3 DNA sequence: TGCAGCGTAGCGGACAGGGAAAACACTGAAGCTTTCTTT.

The J gene is TRBJ1-2, the V gene TRBV5-4; TRBD1 is a possible D gene (6 bases). This CDR3 is 13 amino acids long. V lost 1 base and J 5 bases, leaving 9 bases between the germline ends. In germline, CDR1 is SGHNT, CDR2 YYREEE (reference sequence). The CDR3 DNA reads as TGTGCCAGCAGCTTGAACAGGGAATATGGCTACACCTTC. Translating gives CASSLNREYGYTF.

In this sample, this clone turned up once. The rearrangement joins TRBV6-5 to TRBJ2-7; D tentatively reads TRBD1 or TRBD2 (5 bases each). V lost 4 bases, J lost 3 bases, and 16 bases lay in between. Germline lookup yields CDR1 MNHEY and CDR2 SVGAGI. The CDR3 is made up of 15 amino acids. CDR3: CASSSTFGTLYEQYF. The CDR3 DNA follows: TGTGCCAGCAGTTCTACTTTCGGGACCCTCTACGAGCAGTACTTC.

This clone has just one count. The rearrangement uses TRBV18 and TRBJ2-5; D remains unclear. The CDR3 is 13 residues long. V shed 4 bases and J shed 2 bases, with 8 bases lying between them. The germline V gene encodes CDR1 KGHSH and CDR2 LQKENI. CDR3 in amino acids: CASSQVQQETQYF. The CDR3 DNA reads as TGTGCCAGCTCACAGGTCCAGCAAGAGACCCAGTACTTC.

V and J are TRBV2 and TRBJ2-3; D call uncertain. In germline, CDR1 is SNHLY, CDR2 FYNNEI. V lost 7 bases and J 4 bases, leaving 18 bases between the germline ends. The CDR3 has 15 amino acids. CDR3 protein: CASKVRGPGPDTQYF. The CDR3 region has the DNA TGTGCCAGCAAGGTCCGCGGTCCGGGTCCAGATACGCAGTATTTT.

The chain couples TRBV4-1 to TRBJ2-3, with a tentative D call TRBD1 (6 bases). Germline CDR1 reads MGHRA; CDR2 reads YSYEKL. The CDR3 runs 16 residues. The ends were cut back, 3 bases at V and 2 bases at J, with 15 bases in the middle. The CDR3, as DNA: TGCGCCAGCAGCCAGTATAACAGGGTTGACACAGATACGCAGTATTTT. Protein sequence: CASSQYNRVDTDTQYF.